A selection of T cell receptor beta chains follows, all from one sample in a study of shared clonotypes between healthy human individuals. This table comes from immunoSEQ multiplex PCR, and its TCRdb copy is limited to in-frame clones, with some not included. Altogether about 2 million clones are present, 95% being singletons, with the ten largest covering 0.1% to 0.15%. Sample: naive CD4+ T cells sorted from blood. These receptors were taken from a man aged 18 to 29 in good health. CDR3s include the opening cysteine and the closing phenylalanine or tryptophan. The D gene is left open where the match is weak. Expanded clones are given a class, and other clones once, few, many or no size at all.

clone_size,d_call,v_call,j_call,cdr3_nt,cdr3_aa
NA,NA,TRBV6-1,TRBJ2-7,TGTGCCAGCAGTGAAAGGTACAGATCCCCTTCCTACGAGCAGTACTTC,CASSERYRSPSYEQYF
NA,NA,TRBV7-9,TRBJ1-4,TGTGCCAGCAGCTTAGAGGCTGCAACTAATGAAAAACTGTTTTTT,CASSLEAATNEKLFF
NA,TRBD2,TRBV5-1,TRBJ2-2,TGCGCCAGCAGTCCCCTCCTCAGCGGGGGGGATACCGGGGAGCTGTTTTTT,CASSPLLSGGDTGELFF
NA,NA,TRBV18,TRBJ1-2,TGTGCCAGCTCACCACCGGCAGCGTTTAACTATGGCTACACCTTC,CASSPPAAFNYGYTF
NA,TRBD1,TRBV9,TRBJ1-2,TGTGCCAGCAGCGTAGTCGACAGGGGGGCCTATGGCTACACCTTC,CASSVVDRGAYGYTF
NA,NA,TRBV5-1,TRBJ2-1,TGCGCCAGCCGTACGGGGGGCCCCTACAATGAGCAGTTCTTC,CASRTGGPYNEQFF
NA,TRBD2,TRBV10-2,TRBJ2-5,TGCGCCAGCAGAGACGGGGGGGCCCGCCAGGAGACCCAGTACTTC,CASRDGGARQETQYF
once,NA,TRBV7-2,TRBJ1-4,TGTGCCAGCAAGAAAGCTGCAACTAATGAAAAACTGTTTTTT,CASKKAATNEKLFF
NA,NA,TRBV7-9,TRBJ1-1,TGTGCCAGCAGCGAAGGGACCATGAACACTGAAGCTTTCTTT,CASSEGTMNTEAFF
NA,NA,TRBV9,TRBJ2-1,TGTGCCAGCAGCGTAGGAGGCTCCTACAATGAGCAGTTCTTC,CASSVGGSYNEQFF
NA,TRBD1,TRBV7-3,TRBJ2-2,TGTGCCAGCAGCCTGACAGGGGTGTACACCGGGGAGCTGTTTTTT,CASSLTGVYTGELFF
NA,TRBD1,TRBV28,TRBJ1-1,TGTGCCAGCAGTTACCAGGACAGGGTGAACACTGAAGCTTTCTTT,CASSYQDRVNTEAFF
NA,TRBD2,TRBV28,TRBJ2-1,TGTGCCAGCAGTTCAGCGGGAGGGCCATGGGAGCAGTTCTTC,CASSSAGGPWEQFF
NA,NA,TRBV5-4,TRBJ2-1,TGTGCCAGCAGCTTGGCGACTGGCTCCTACAATGAGCAGTTCTTC,CASSLATGSYNEQFF